This T cell receptor beta chain was recovered during a study of cytotoxic CD8 clonotypes in ibrutinib-treated CLL. Clones were sequenced by immunoSEQ multiplex PCR, and TCRdb holds only the in-frame ones, with some missing. The data contain fewer than 200,000 clones, under 90% of them singletons. This CDR3 is 13 amino acids long. V dropped 3 bases and J dropped 12 bases, with 13 bases sitting between them. CDR1 is SGHRS, CDR2 YFSETQ, per germline. Details on this clone: Its antigen remains unknown.

Broader study findings: Baseline clonality, higher than in age-matched healthy donors, tracked circulating CD8+ T-cell counts.

The sequence derives from a human donor with chronic lymphocytic leukemia. This rearrangement joins TRBV5-1 to TRBJ1-6, with D tentatively TRBD1 (5 bases). The sample consisted of PBMCs, taken after 24 months of ibrutinib treatment. CDR3 in DNA: TGCGCCAGCAGCTCCGGGGGGTGGTTACCCCTCCACTTT. Translated, it gives CASSSGGWLPLHF.